This TCR beta chain derives from a study of blood T cells in healthy people across ages. This clonotype was observed a single time. Its target is not known. The CDR3 contains 14 residues. V lost 8 bases to trimming and J lost 1 base, with 13 bases between them. Primed by a sample-barcoded 5' primer and a J-beta primer mix, a second PCR proceeded for 7 to 11 cycles. Individual samples furnished no less than 2.5 million CDR3-containing paired-end reads apiece. MiXCR, applied by TCRdb to the 5' RACE reads, yields one record per CDR3 protein. Among over 950,000 distinct CDR3 sequences listed, roughly two fifths were seen once. Whole-study findings and limits: The study found more naive CD4+ cells and higher diversity in long-lived than aged donors.

The chain employs TRBV12-3 or TRBV12-4 and TRBJ2-3; the D gene is possibly TRBD2 (6 bases). This clonotype originated in a man between 18 and 29 years old in good health. The specimen sequenced was blood. CDR3: CASGRGLRTDTQYF. The CDR3 bases are TGTGCCAGCGGGCGGGGACTGCGCACAGATACGCAGTATTTT.